This TCR beta chain was captured by sequencing in a study of T cells in Graves' hyperthyroidism and ophthalmopathy. Study summary: It was at initial diagnosis, before any treatment, that peripheral blood was collected.

Uncontrolled infection, other autoimmune disease, pregnancy or lactation disqualified patients from enrolment. Diagnoses used clinical symptoms, serum thyroxine and TRAb, thyroid ultrasound and orbital computed tomography. TCR beta CDR3 sequences were amplified from RNA transcripts. The HTBI set primed first-round TCR CDR3 RT-PCR. TCRdb redid the calling of the multiplex PCR reads with MiXCR, one entry per CDR3 protein. The sample includes fewer than 700,000 distinct CDR3 sequences, around 15% seen only once; the top ten take approximately 3.9%. The table lists this clonotype with many counts. Its antigen is unknown. Study-level points and caveats: Most expanded thyroid clonotypes above 0.001 recurred in blood.

CDR3 length: 13 residues. Between the trimmed V and J ends, which lost 6 bases and 8 bases, there was a span of 14 bases. Germline V gene data show CDR1 as MNHEY and CDR2 as SVGEGT. The sequence was obtained from a woman younger than 45 with Graves' hyperthyroidism. The sequenced sample consisted of blood. V gene TRBV6-2 or TRBV6-3 combines with J gene TRBJ2-1; D is possibly TRBD1 (6 bases). CDR3 DNA: TGTGCCAGCAGACAACAGGGATACGATGAGCAGTTCTTC. Translating it yields CASRQQGYDEQFF.